This TCR beta chain was sequenced in a study of neurological immune-mediated disorders. Study-wide results and caveats: No expanded-clone CDR3 amino acid sequence recurred across subjects, suggesting private TCR-beta repertoires. Expansion of TCR clones was greatest in HTLV-1-associated myelopathy and smallest in multiple sclerosis, where it fell below that of healthy controls.

Sequencing runs each yielded over 180 million TCR-beta sequences from 15-18 subjects. In TCRdb, the 5' RACE reads were re-called with MiXCR into one record per CDR3 protein. The sample consists of 28,000 or so distinct CDR3 sequences, about 16% of them appearing once. In this sample, this clonotype turned up many times. Its antigen is as yet unknown. There are 13 residues in the CDR3. J gave up 11 bases and V 4 bases, and 9 bases lay outside the gene matches. Germline V gene data show CDR1 as MNHEY and CDR2 as SVGEGT. This chain uses TRBV6-2 or TRBV6-3 with TRBJ1-1, with 8 bases identical to TRBD1. Sample: PBMCs. The sequence derives from a man in his 70s in good health. CDR3 nucleotide sequence: TGTGCCAGCAGTTTCGAGACAGGGGCAAATGCTTTCTTT. Amino acids: CASSFETGANAFF.